Following are 7 T cell receptor beta chains from one sample sequenced in a study of blood T cells in healthy people across ages. Primed by a sample-barcoded 5' primer and a J-beta primer mix, a second PCR proceeded for roughly 7 to 11 cycles. TCRdb fed the 5' RACE reads into MiXCR, producing one record per CDR3 protein. Among around 800,000 distinct CDR3 sequences listed, roughly 60% were seen once. Sequencing was carried out using blood. Receptor source: a man aged 25-45 years in good health.

The chain couples TRBV14 to TRBJ2-5; D not certain. CDR3 size: 17 residues. V was shortened by 1 base and J by 4 bases, with 19 bases between the two germline ends. Germline values: CDR1 SGHDN, CDR2 FVKESK. The CDR3 bases are TGTGCCAGCAGCCAAGTCGATCGAGTCAAACACAGAGAGACCCAGTACTTC. This translates into CASSQVDRVKHRETQYF.

A word on this clonotype: One end of the junction varies from germline; a read error may be responsible. This sequence joins TRBV29-1 and TRBJ2-5; D perhaps matches TRBD1 (6 bases). CDR1 is SQVTM and CDR2 is ANQGSEA in the germline V gene. There are 14 residues in the CDR3. CDR3 sequence: CSVVETGAQETRYF. CDR3 DNA sequence: TGCAGCGTTGTTGAGACAGGAGCCCAAGAGACCCGGTACTTC.

The chain carries TRBV20-1 and TRBJ2-7, with a tentative D call TRBD1 (6 bases). The CDR3 has 14 amino acids. V lost 5 bases, J lost 4 bases, and 18 bases lay in between. In germline, CDR1 is DFQATT, CDR2 SNEGSKA (reference sequence). CDR3 DNA sequence: TGCAGTGCTCAAGGGACATACCCGCGGTACGAGCAGTACTTC. This codes for CSAQGTYPRYEQYF.

This sequence joins TRBV15 and TRBJ2-5; D is unresolved. V lost 0 bases and J 2 bases, leaving 10 bases between the germline ends. Germline V gene data show CDR1 as LNHNV and CDR2 as YYDKDF (reference sequence). The CDR3 has 15 residues. CDR3 DNA sequence: TGTGCCACCAGCAGAGATTTGGGTTATCAAGAGACCCAGTACTTC. Its translation: CATSRDLGYQETQYF.

This clonotype was picked up one time. The chain uses TRBV7-8 and TRBJ2-4, with D possibly matching TRBD2 (5 bases). The end of the DNA aligns better with TRBJ2-7, so the J call may be wrong. This CDR3 contains 11 residues. The germline CDR1 and CDR2 sequences are SGHVS and FQNEAQ. The CDR3: CASSHAGEQYF. Written as DNA, the CDR3 is TGTGCCAGCAGCCACGCGGGCGAGCAGTACTTC.

The chain employs TRBV28 and TRBJ2-3; a weak D match, TRBD1 (6 bases). From germline, CDR1 is MDHEN and CDR2 SYDVKM. The CDR3 spans 17 residues. Trimming removed 5 bases from V and 2 bases from J, with 20 bases in between. DNA of the CDR3: TGTGCCAGCAGTGAAGCCCTAACAGGGCTTATCACAGATACGCAGTATTTT. As protein: CASSEALTGLITDTQYF.

This clonotype has more than one count but fewer than ten. V gene TRBV6-5 combines with J gene TRBJ1-6; D gene unclear. Germline CDR1 and CDR2: MNHEY and SVGAGI. V dropped 4 bases and J dropped 10 bases, with 11 bases sitting between them. This CDR3 is built from 13 residues. The CDR3, as DNA: TGTGCCAGCAGTTCTCTGCTCGACTCACCCCTCCACTTT. Translation: CASSSLLDSPLHF.